Sequencing of this TCR beta chain was carried out in a study of tissue T cells after allogeneic stem cell transplantation. Notes on the study in general: Within patients, tissue anatomy strongly shaped TCR repertoire composition. Blood and spleen captured only part of the tissue TCR repertoire. The patient cohort was small and clinically heterogeneous, with limited sampling depth.

This clone is labeled as medium-sized. Its specificity is unknown. Genes here carry mouse names. Read data end 1 residue before the CDR3 end; the end is taken from the germline J gene. Sequencing used immunoSEQ multiplex PCR; TCRdb keeps in-frame clones, though not all of them. Of thousands of clones listed, 50% are singletons. The CDR3 is made up of 14 amino acids. Germline assignment: CDR1 MSHET and CDR2 SYDVDS. Trimming at V came to 5 bases and at J to 4 bases, leaving 4 bases not matched to a gene. Time point defined: mouse harvest day 7 after allogeneic transplant. Mouse grafts combined 10^7 T-cell-depleted bone marrow cells with 10^6 splenic CD5+ T cells.

Sequencing used gut tissue. This TCR was sampled from a female BALB/c mouse given C57BL/6 T cells with graft-versus-host disease after an allogeneic hematopoietic cell transplant. The J gene is TRBJ2-5, the V gene TRBV29; 9 bases agree with TRBD1. CDR3 DNA (partial): TGTGCTAGCAGTCCCGGGACAGGGAAAGACACCCAGTAC. Translating it yields CASSPGTGKDTQY. The whole CDR3 protein is CASSPGTGKDTQYF.